One sample yielded the 26 T cell receptor beta chains listed below, sequenced in a study of CD8 T cells in Susac syndrome. RNA amounts of about 0.5 to 1 ug underwent reverse transcription with random hexamers. TCRdb ran MiXCR on the immunoSEQ multiplex PCR reads and lists one entry per CDR3 protein. This table holds 170,000 or so distinct CDR3 sequences, about 93% found once. Sample: CD4+ T cells from PBMCs. These receptors were obtained from a human donor with Susac syndrome.

This chain joins TRBV29-1 and TRBJ2-7; 12 nucleotides match TRBD2. This CDR3 is built from 13 residues. Germline trimming cut 7 bases from V and 7 bases from J; bases unmatched to any gene: 8. In germline, CDR1 is SQVTM, CDR2 ANQGSEA. The CDR3 sequence: CSARASGRDEQYF. CDR3 bases: TGCAGCGCCCGCGCTAGCGGGAGGGATGAGCAGTACTTC.

This chain links TRBV6-6 with TRBJ2-7, with TRBD1 matching over 10 bases. The V and J ends lost 6 bases and 2 bases, in that order; junction bases with no gene match: 7. Germline V gene lookup returns CDR1 MNHNY and CDR2 SVGAGI (reference sequence). The CDR3 is 15 amino acids. This chain's CDR3 is CASRRGTGEPYEQYF. The CDR3 DNA reads TGTGCCAGCAGGAGAGGGACAGGGGAACCCTACGAGCAGTACTTC.

The chain recombines TRBV2 with TRBJ2-5; D may correspond to TRBD1 or TRBD2 (7 bases each). The CDR3 totals 13 residues. CDR1 is SNHLY, CDR2 FYNNEI, per germline. V was clipped by 0 bases and J by 9 bases, with 11 bases between them. CDR3: CASSEARGGSQYF. CDR3 DNA sequence: TGTGCCAGCAGTGAAGCCAGGGGGGGATCCCAGTACTTC.

V gene TRBV12-3 or TRBV12-4 combines with J gene TRBJ1-5; D might be TRBD1 (6 bases). With 6 bases removed from V and 2 bases from J, the gap between germline ends came to 8 bases. This CDR3 is built from 13 residues. The CDR3 region has the DNA TGTGCCAGCAGGGGGGCCGGCAATCAGCCCCAGCATTTT. It codes for CASRGAGNQPQHF.

The chain carries TRBV20-1 and TRBJ2-7; 8 bases line up with TRBD1. The V gene end was trimmed by 0 bases and the J gene end by 6 bases; junction bases not matched to a gene: 7. The CDR3 spans 14 residues. Germline V gene data show CDR1 as DFQATT and CDR2 as SNEGSKA (reference sequence). CDR3 residues: CSARDQGRGLEQYF. As DNA, the CDR3 is TGCAGTGCTAGAGATCAAGGCAGGGGGCTCGAGCAGTACTTC.

The V call is TRBV21-1, the J call TRBJ2-7; the DNA was not used to check the table's D call, TRBD2. TRBV21-1 is noted as a pseudogene. CDR3 length: 14 residues. In DNA, the CDR3 is TGTGCCAGCGGATTCAAGCGGGGGATGGGGGAGCAGTACTTC. Its protein product is CASGFKRGMGEQYF.

This sequence joins TRBV15 and TRBJ1-2, with D possibly being TRBD1 (6 bases). Germline V gene lookup returns CDR1 LNHNV and CDR2 YYDKDF (reference sequence). V lost 2 bases and J lost 2, with 18 bases in between. The CDR3 is 17 amino acids. The CDR3 here is CATSRQLDRRGNYGYTF. DNA for the CDR3: TGTGCCACCAGCAGACAACTCGACAGGCGGGGAAACTATGGCTACACCTTC.

The V and J genes are TRBV12-3 or TRBV12-4 and TRBJ1-2; possible D gene TRBD1, 6 bases. Trimming left V 3 bases short and J 5 bases short, with 22 bases between. The CDR3 has 17 residues. CDR3 in DNA: TGTGCCAGCAGTTTGGGCGGGACACCCATCGGCGGGTATGGCTACACCTTC. Translated, it gives CASSLGGTPIGGYGYTF.

This chain joins TRBV30 and TRBJ1-2; tentatively, D is TRBD1 (5 bases). With 0 bases removed from V and 4 bases from J, the gap between germline ends came to 12 bases. The CDR3 is 14 residues long. Germline CDR1 is GTSNPN and CDR2 is SVGIG (reference sequence). CDR3 nucleotide sequence: TGTGCCTGGAGTGTAGGGGTCCCTTCCTATGGCTACACCTTC. This sequence encodes CAWSVGVPSYGYTF.

This sequence joins TRBV4-1 and TRBJ1-1; 7 nucleotides align to TRBD1. Germline trimming cut 4 bases from V and 1 base from J; bases unmatched to any gene: 6. This CDR3 contains 15 residues. CDR1 is MGHRA, CDR2 YSYEKL, per germline. In DNA, the CDR3 is TGCGCCAGCAGCCGCCCGGGACAGAAGAACACTGAAGCTTTCTTT. Translated: CASSRPGQKNTEAFF.

This chain uses TRBV20-1 with TRBJ2-1, with no clear D. The CDR3 loop spans 12 amino acids. Trimming left V 6 bases short and J 4 bases short, with 10 bases between. Germline loops: CDR1 DFQATT, CDR2 SNEGSKA (reference sequence). CDR3 amino acids: CSAQTPYNEQFF. The DNA of the CDR3 is TGCAGTGCACAAACCCCATACAATGAGCAGTTCTTC.

The chain carries TRBV7-2 and TRBJ2-3; the match to TRBD1 covers 10 bases. The V and J ends lost 1 base and 4 bases, in that order; junction bases with no gene match: 2. The V gene's germline CDR1 is SGHTA and CDR2 FQGNSA. The CDR3 runs to 15 residues. CDR3 region: CASSLGQGAADTQYF. CDR3 coding DNA: TGTGCCAGCAGCTTAGGACAGGGGGCGGCAGATACGCAGTATTTT. Variable domain in full (rest from reference TRBV7-2 and TRBJ2-3): GAGVSQSPSNKVTEKGKDVELRCDPISGHTALYWYRQSLGQGLEFLIYFQGNSAPDKSGLPSDRFSAERTGGSVSTLTIQRTQQEDSAVYLCASSLGQGAADTQYFGPGTRLTVL.

The gene calls are TRBV18 and TRBJ2-1, with D unclear. The CDR3 contains 13 residues. V lost 5 bases and J 5 bases, leaving 10 bases between the germline ends. Germline lookup yields CDR1 KGHSH and CDR2 LQKENI. The CDR3 DNA reads as TGTGCCAGCTCATCTCGACGGGACAATGAGCAGTTCTTC. As protein: CASSSRRDNEQFF.

In nucleotides, the CDR3 is TGTGCCAGCAGTGAGCGAGACAGGGCGAACACTGAAGCTTTCTTT. This translates into CASSERDRANTEAFF. The chain links TRBV2 to TRBJ1-1, with 7 bases aligning to TRBD1. V lost 3 bases to trimming and J lost 1 base; unmatched junction nucleotides: 5. The CDR3 sequence is 15 residues long. The germline V gene has CDR1 SNHLY and CDR2 FYNNEI.

This rearrangement joins TRBV5-1 to TRBJ2-3; 8 nucleotides match TRBD2. CDR3 size: 16 residues. Germline trimming cut 0 bases from V and 0 bases from J; bases unmatched to any gene: 3. Per germline, CDR1 SGHRS and CDR2 YFSETQ. DNA of the CDR3: TGCGCCAGCAGCTTGGATACGGGGGGGAGCACAGATACGCAGTATTTT. As protein: CASSLDTGGSTDTQYF.

V and J are TRBV5-1 and TRBJ1-1; no definite D call. CDR3 length equals 14 residues. V dropped 1 base and J dropped 6 bases, with 13 bases sitting between them. From germline, CDR1 is SGHRS and CDR2 YFSETQ. CDR3 loop: CASSLPTLEAEAFF. CDR3 coding DNA: TGCGCCAGCAGCTTGCCTACCTTGGAGGCTGAAGCTTTCTTT. The whole variable domain, remainder taken from reference TRBV5-1 and TRBJ1-1, is KAGVTQTPRYLIKTRGQQVTLSCSPISGHRSVSWYQQTPGQGLQFLFEYFSETQRNKGNFPGRFSGRQFSNSRSEMNVSTLELGDSALYLCASSLPTLEAEAFFGQGTRLTVV.

This chain joins TRBV28 and TRBJ1-1, with 8 bases identical to TRBD1. Germline loops: CDR1 MDHEN, CDR2 SYDVKM. The J segment lost 4 bases and the V segment lost 9 bases, leaving 10 bases of the junction unmatched. The CDR3 is 14 residues long. Here the CDR3 DNA reads TGTGCCAGTGACAGGGGCGATATTTCCACTGAAGCTTTCTTT. As protein: CASDRGDISTEAFF.

In DNA form, the CDR3 reads TGTGCCAGCAGTGAGGGACTGACGGTACGAGAGCAGTACTTC. Its translation is CASSEGLTVREQYF. The V and J genes are TRBV2 and TRBJ2-7, with D tentatively TRBD2 (6 bases). Germline assignment: CDR1 SNHLY and CDR2 FYNNEI. CDR3 length equals 14 residues. Trimming cost V 3 bases and J 7 bases, with 16 bases left between them.

DNA for the CDR3: TGTGCCAGCAGCCGAACGGACAGGGGTACTGAAGCTTTCTTT. It codes for CASSRTDRGTEAFF. This chain connects TRBV3-1 to TRBJ1-1, with 9 nucleotides matching TRBD1. This CDR3 has 14 amino acids. V shed 4 bases and J 5 bases; nucleotides not matched to a gene: 5. Germline V gene lookup returns CDR1 LGHDT and CDR2 YNNKEL (reference sequence).

The CDR3 DNA follows: TGTGCCAGCAGCTTGGGCAGGGGGCAGGTAGATACGCAGTATTTT. Its translation is CASSLGRGQVDTQYF. This sequence joins TRBV7-8 and TRBJ2-3; 8 nucleotides align to TRBD1. Germline V gene sequence: CDR1 SGHVS, CDR2 FQNEAQ. Losses at the gene ends were 3 bases for V and 5 bases for J; bases not matched to a gene: 7. This CDR3 region has 15 residues.

The rearrangement uses TRBV27 and TRBJ1-2, with 11 bases lining up with TRBD1. The CDR3 runs 13 residues. Germline lookup yields CDR1 MNHEY and CDR2 SMNVEV (reference sequence). Germline trimming cut 3 bases from V and 6 bases from J; bases unmatched to any gene: 0. For the CDR3, the DNA is TGTGCCAGCAGTTTGGGACAGGGGGATGGCTACACCTTC. Protein sequence: CASSLGQGDGYTF.

The chain couples TRBV20-1 to TRBJ2-7, with D perhaps TRBD2 (6 bases). Trimming cost V 2 bases and J 3 bases, with 14 bases left between them. Germline CDR1 reads DFQATT; CDR2 reads SNEGSKA (reference sequence). This CDR3 spans 14 amino acids. CDR3 nucleotides: TGCAGTGCTAGAAGGGGTCGGGAGTTCTACGAGCAGTACTTC. It encodes CSARRGREFYEQYF.

This sequence joins TRBV19 and TRBJ2-7, with D perhaps TRBD1 (6 bases). Germline V gene data show CDR1 as LNHDA and CDR2 as SQIVND (reference sequence). The CDR3 length is 14 residues. The V gene lost 2 bases and the J gene lost 6 bases, with 14 bases spanning the gap. The CDR3 DNA reads as TGTGCCAGTAGTATAAAAACACAGGGATCCGAGCAGTACTTC. It translates to CASSIKTQGSEQYF.

The rearrangement joins TRBV7-2 to TRBJ1-2; TRBD1 matches at 7 bases. This CDR3 is 14 amino acids long. The ends lost 5 bases at V and 5 bases at J; junction bases unmatched: 8. In germline, CDR1 is SGHTA, CDR2 FQGNSA. CDR3 residues: CASSVTGVGYGYTF. CDR3 sequence (DNA): TGTGCCAGCAGCGTAACAGGGGTCGGATATGGCTACACCTTC.

The gene calls are TRBV4-3 and TRBJ1-5; D not resolved. There are 16 residues in the CDR3. V was shortened by 0 bases and J by 2 bases, with 11 bases between the two germline ends. Germline CDR1 LGHNA, CDR2 YSLEER. In DNA form, the CDR3 reads TGCGCCAGCAGCCAAGAGGGCCATGGAGGCAATCAGCCCCAGCATTTT. It yields the protein CASSQEGHGGNQPQHF.

The chain joins TRBV5-1 to TRBJ1-5; D might be TRBD1 (5 bases). Trimming took 0 bases from V and 3 from J, leaving 10 bases between them. The germline CDR1 and CDR2 sequences are SGHRS and YFSETQ. The CDR3 has 15 amino acids. The CDR3 sequence: CASSLGEGYNQPQHF. The CDR3 region has the DNA TGCGCCAGCAGCTTGGGTGAGGGGTACAATCAGCCCCAGCATTTT.